This T cell receptor (beta chain) was identified during a study of CD8+ T cells in alopecia areata. Study-wide results and limits: Throughout tofacitinib, many expanded lesional clones continued to persist in scalp and blood. Compared with normal scalp, lesional scalp had higher clonality and more expanded CD8+ clones.

This CDR3 has 13 amino acids. Per the germline V gene, CDR1 is MNHNS and CDR2 is SASEGT. Trimming cost V 2 bases and J 7 bases, with 9 bases left between them. This sample's treatment: oral pan-JAK inhibitor, 5-10 mg twice daily. Alopecia areata patients gave lesional scalp punch biopsies and peripheral blood samples. Extraction of RNA preceded its reverse transcription into cDNA, which served as the sequencing template. Generated by immunoSEQ multiplex PCR, the TCRdb table keeps only in-frame clones and is missing some. The data hold about 190,000 clones, with about 60% observed a single time. Regarding this clone: Its antigen is undetermined.

This sample comprised CD8+ T cells sorted from blood, obtained at week 24, from a patient treated with tofacitinib. The rearrangement links TRBV6-1 to TRBJ1-5; D is undetermined. The TCR comes from a human donor with alopecia areata. CDR3 coding DNA: TGTGCCAGCAGTGAAATGGTGGGCCAGCCCCAGCATTTT. Protein product: CASSEMVGQPQHF.